This T cell receptor beta chain was recorded in a study of shared clonotypes between healthy human individuals. Study information: In total, the donors were a couple of women and three men aged 18 to 49.

This clone has a count of ten or more. Its antigen is undetermined. Germline trimming cut 3 bases from V and 2 bases from J; bases unmatched to any gene: 1. Germline assignment: CDR1 MRHNA and CDR2 SNTAGT. The CDR3 is 14 residues long. Study observations and caveats: Collection of samples was limited to blood; tissue repertoires likely differ. Sharing across four donors was highest in naive CD4 (roughly 5%) and lowest in memory CD8 (roughly 0.4%). The study's rarefaction showed incomplete sorted-subset sequencing despite large depth.

Here immunoSEQ multiplex PCR was the method, and the copy in TCRdb shows in-frame clones only, minus some. The sample records approximately 88,000 clones, 60% to 70% being singletons. Material: memory CD8+ T cells sorted from blood. Regarding subset: CD45RO+ cells pooled with CCR7-negative TemRA cells. This receptor was identified in a man aged 25 to 45 in good health. The J gene is TRBJ2-3, the V gene TRBV6-4; 8 bases fit TRBD2. The DNA of the CDR3 is TGTGCCAGCAGTGAACTAGCGGCCACAGATACGCAGTATTTT. It encodes CASSELAATDTQYF.